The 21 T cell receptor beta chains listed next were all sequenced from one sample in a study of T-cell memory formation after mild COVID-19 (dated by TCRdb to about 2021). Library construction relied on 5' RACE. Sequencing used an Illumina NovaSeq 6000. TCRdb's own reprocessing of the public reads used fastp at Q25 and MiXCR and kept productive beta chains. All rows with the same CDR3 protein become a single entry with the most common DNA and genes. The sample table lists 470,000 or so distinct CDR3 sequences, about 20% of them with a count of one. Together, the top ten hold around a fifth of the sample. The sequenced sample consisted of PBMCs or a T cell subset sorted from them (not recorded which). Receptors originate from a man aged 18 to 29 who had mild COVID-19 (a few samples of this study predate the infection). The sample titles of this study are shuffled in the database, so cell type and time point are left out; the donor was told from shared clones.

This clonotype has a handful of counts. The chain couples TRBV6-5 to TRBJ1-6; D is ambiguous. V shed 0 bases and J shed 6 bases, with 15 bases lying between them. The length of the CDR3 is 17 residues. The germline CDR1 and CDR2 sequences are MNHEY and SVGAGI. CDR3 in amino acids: CASSYSFLGHGNSPLHF. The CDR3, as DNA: TGTGCCAGCAGTTACTCTTTTTTAGGGCATGGTAATTCACCCCTCCACTTT.

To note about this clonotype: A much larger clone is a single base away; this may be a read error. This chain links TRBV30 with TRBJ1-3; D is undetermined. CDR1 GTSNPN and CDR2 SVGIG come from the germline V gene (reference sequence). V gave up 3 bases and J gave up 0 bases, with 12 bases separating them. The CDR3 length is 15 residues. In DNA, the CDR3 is TGTGCCTGGAGAGAAGTGGGATACTCTGGAAACACCATATATTTT. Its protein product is CAWREVGYSGNTIYF.

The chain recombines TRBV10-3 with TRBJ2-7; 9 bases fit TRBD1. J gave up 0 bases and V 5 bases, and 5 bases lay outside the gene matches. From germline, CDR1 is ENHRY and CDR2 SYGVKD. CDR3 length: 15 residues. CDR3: CAISLTGGSSYEQYF. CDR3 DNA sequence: TGTGCCATCAGTTTGACAGGGGGAAGCTCCTACGAGCAGTACTTC.

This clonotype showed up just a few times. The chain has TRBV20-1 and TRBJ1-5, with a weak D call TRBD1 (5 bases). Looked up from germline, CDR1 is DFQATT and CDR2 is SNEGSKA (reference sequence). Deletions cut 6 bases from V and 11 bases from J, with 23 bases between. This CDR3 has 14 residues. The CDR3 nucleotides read TGCAGTGCCCGGGGGGATCCCTCCGCTCGAGCCCAGCATTTT. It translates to CSARGDPSARAQHF.

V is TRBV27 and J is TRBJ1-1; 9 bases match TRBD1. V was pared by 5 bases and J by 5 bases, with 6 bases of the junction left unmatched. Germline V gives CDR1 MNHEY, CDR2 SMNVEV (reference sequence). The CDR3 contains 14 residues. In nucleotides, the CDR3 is TGTGCCAGCAGTCCTCGACAGGGGGTGACTGAAGCTTTCTTT. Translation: CASSPRQGVTEAFF.

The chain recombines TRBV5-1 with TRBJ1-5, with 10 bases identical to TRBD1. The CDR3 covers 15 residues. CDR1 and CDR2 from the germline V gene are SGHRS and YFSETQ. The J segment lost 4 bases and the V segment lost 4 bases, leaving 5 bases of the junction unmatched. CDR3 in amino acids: CASSKGQGLNQPQHF. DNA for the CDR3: TGCGCCAGCAGCAAGGGACAGGGGCTGAATCAGCCCCAGCATTTT.

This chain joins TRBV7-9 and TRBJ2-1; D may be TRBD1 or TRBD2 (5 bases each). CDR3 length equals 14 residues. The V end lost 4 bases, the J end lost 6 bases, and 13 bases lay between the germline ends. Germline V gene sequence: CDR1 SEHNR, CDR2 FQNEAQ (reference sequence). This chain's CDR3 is CASSSPGRTNEQFF. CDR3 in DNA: TGTGCCAGCAGCTCCCCGGGACGCACCAATGAGCAGTTCTTC.

In nucleotides, the CDR3 is TGTGCCAGCAGCTTAAGCCTAGCGGGCGGGGATAAGCAGTTCTTC. As protein: CASSLSLAGGDKQFF. V is TRBV7-3 and J is TRBJ2-1; 8 bases fit TRBD2. J gave up 11 bases and V 1 base, and 10 bases lay outside the gene matches. CDR3 size: 15 residues. Per the germline V gene, CDR1 is SGHTA and CDR2 is FQGTGA.

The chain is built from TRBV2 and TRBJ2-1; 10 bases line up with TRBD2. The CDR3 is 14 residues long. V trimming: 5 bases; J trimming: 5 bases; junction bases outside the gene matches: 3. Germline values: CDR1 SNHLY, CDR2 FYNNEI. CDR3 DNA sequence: TGTGCCAGCAGTTGGACTAGCGGAAACAATGAGCAGTTCTTC. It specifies CASSWTSGNNEQFF.

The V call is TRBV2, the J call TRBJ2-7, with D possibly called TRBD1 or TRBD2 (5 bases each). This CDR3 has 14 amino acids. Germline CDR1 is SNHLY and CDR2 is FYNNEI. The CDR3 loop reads CDSRSRVDYHEQYV. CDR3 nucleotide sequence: TGTGACAGCAGGTCCAGGGTTGACTACCACGAGCAGTACGTC.

For the CDR3, the DNA is TGTGCCAGCAGACCGGGGGGGTCCGACACAGATACGCAGTATTTT. Protein: CASRPGGSDTDTQYF. The rearrangement joins TRBV6-2 or TRBV6-3 to TRBJ2-3, with 8 bases matching TRBD2. The junction had 7 bases not matched to a gene; V was cut back by 6 bases and J by 2 bases. The CDR3 length is 15 residues. Germline-derived CDR1 and CDR2 are MNHEY and SVGEGT.

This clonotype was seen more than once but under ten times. The chain's CDR3 is CASSSPGVDNEQFF. DNA of the CDR3: TGTGCCAGCAGTTCGCCAGGGGTTGACAATGAGCAGTTCTTC. This sequence joins TRBV12-3 or TRBV12-4 and TRBJ2-1; the D gene is possibly TRBD1 (6 bases). The ends were cut back, 4 bases at V and 5 bases at J, with 12 bases in the middle. This CDR3 contains 14 residues.

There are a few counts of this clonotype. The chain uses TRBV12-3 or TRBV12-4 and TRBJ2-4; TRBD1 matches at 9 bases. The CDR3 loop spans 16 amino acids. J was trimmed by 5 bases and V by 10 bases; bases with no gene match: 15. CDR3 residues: CAIILSGQGSENIQYF. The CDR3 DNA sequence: TGTGCCATCATACTCTCGGGACAGGGTTCCGAAAACATTCAGTACTTC.

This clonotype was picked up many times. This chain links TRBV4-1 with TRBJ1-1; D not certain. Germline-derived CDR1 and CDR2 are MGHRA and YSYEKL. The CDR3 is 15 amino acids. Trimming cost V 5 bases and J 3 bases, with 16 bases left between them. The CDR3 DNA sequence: TGCGCCAGCAGCGGGGTAGGTAGGTCATACACTGAAGCTTTCTTT. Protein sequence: CASSGVGRSYTEAFF.

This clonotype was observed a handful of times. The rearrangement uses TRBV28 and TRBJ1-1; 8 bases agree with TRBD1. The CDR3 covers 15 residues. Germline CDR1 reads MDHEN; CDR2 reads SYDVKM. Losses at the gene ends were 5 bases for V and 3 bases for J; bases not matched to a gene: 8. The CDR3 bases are TGTGCCAGCAGTCGTCAGGGGGCCGGTTACACTGAAGCTTTCTTT. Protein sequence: CASSRQGAGYTEAFF.

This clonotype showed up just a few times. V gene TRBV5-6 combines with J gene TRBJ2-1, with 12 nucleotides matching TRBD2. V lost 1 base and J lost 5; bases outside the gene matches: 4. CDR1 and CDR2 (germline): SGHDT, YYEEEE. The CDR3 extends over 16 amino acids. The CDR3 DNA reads TGTGCCAGCAGCTTGTACGGACTAGCGGGGCACAATGAGCAGTTCTTC. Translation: CASSLYGLAGHNEQFF.

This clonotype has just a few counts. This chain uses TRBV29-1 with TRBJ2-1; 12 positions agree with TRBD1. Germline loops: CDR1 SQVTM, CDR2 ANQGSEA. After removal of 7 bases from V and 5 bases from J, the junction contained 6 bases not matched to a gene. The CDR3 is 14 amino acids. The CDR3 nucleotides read TGCAGCGCCACGGGACAGGGGGCGAACAATGAGCAGTTCTTC. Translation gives CSATGQGANNEQFF.

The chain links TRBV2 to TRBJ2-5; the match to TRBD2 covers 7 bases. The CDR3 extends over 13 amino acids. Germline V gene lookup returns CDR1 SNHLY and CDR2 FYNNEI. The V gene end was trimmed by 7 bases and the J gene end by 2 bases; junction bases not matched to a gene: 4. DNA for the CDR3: TGTGCCAGCACACGGGGGGTACAAGAGACCCAGTACTTC. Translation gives CASTRGVQETQYF.

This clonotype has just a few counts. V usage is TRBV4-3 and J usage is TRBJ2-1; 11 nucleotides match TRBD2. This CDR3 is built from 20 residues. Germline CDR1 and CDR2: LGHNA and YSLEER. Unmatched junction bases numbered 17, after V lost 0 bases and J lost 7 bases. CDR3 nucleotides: TGCGCCAGCAGCCAAGAGCCTGGGGACAGAGGACTAGCGGGTAGGAATGAGCAGTTCTTC. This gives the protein CASSQEPGDRGLAGRNEQFF.

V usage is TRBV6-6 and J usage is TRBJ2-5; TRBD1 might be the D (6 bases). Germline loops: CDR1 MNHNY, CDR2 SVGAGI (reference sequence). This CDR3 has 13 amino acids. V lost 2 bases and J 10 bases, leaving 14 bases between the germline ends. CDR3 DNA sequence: TGTGCCAGCAGTTACCGGAAGACAGGACTCCAGTACTTC. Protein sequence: CASSYRKTGLQYF.

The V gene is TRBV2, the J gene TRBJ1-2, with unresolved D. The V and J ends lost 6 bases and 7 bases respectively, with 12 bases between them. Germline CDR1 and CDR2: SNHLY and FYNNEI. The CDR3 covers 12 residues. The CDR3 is CASSSNFGGYTF. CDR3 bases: TGTGCCAGCAGCAGTAACTTTGGTGGCTACACCTTC.